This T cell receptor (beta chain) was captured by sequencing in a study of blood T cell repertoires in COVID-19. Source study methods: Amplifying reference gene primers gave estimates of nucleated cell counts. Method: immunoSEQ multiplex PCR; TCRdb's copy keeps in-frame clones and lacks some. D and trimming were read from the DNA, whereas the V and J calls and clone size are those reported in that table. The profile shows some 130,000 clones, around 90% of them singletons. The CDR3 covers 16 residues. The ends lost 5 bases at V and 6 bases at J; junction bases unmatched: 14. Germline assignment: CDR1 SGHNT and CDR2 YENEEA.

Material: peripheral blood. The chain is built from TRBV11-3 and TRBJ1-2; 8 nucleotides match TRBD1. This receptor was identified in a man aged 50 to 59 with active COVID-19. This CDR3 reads CASSLLVPQGADGYTF. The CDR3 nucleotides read TGTGCCAGCAGCCTACTAGTTCCCCAGGGGGCGGATGGCTACACCTTC.